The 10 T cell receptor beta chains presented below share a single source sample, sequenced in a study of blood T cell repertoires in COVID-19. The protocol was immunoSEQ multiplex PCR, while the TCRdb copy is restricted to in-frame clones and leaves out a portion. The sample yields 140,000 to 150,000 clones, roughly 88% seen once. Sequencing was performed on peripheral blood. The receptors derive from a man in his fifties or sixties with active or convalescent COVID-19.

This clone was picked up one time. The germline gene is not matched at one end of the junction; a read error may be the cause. The CDR3 loop reads CASRRAGEQPQHF. The CDR3 DNA reads as TGTGCGAGTAGGCGGGCAGGGGAACAGCCCCAGCATTTT. The rearrangement links TRBV19 to TRBJ1-5; maybe TRBD1 (6 bases). Germline CDR1 LNHDA, CDR2 SQIVND (reference sequence). The CDR3 has 13 amino acids.

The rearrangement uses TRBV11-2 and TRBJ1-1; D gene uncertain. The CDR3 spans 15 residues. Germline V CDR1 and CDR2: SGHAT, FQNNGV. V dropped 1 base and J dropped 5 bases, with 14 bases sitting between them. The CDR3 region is CASSLADIGRTEAFF. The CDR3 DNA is TGTGCCAGCAGCTTAGCCGACATCGGAAGGACTGAAGCTTTCTTT.

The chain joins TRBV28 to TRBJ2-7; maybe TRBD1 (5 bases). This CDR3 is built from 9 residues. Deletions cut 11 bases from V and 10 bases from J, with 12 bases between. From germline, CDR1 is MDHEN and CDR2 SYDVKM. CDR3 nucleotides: TGTGCCTCCGGAAGGGGTCAGTACTTC. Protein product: CASGRGQYF.

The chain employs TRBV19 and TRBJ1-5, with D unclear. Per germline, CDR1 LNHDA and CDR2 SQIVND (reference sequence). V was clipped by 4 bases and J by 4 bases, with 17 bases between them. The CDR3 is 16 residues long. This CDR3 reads CASSSIQRGRNQPQHF. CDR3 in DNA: TGTGCCAGTAGTAGTATTCAAAGAGGTCGGAATCAGCCCCAGCATTTT.

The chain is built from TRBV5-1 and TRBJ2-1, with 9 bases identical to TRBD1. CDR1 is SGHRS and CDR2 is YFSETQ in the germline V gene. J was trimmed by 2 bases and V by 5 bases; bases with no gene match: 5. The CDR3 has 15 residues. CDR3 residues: CASSPRTGAYNEQFF. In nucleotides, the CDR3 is TGCGCCAGCAGTCCAAGGACAGGGGCCTACAATGAGCAGTTCTTC.

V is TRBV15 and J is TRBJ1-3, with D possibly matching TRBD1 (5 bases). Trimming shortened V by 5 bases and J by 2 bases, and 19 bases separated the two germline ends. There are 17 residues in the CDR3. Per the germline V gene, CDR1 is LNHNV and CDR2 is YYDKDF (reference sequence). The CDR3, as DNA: TGTGCCACCAGCCCCCCAGGGAACTCGGGTGCTGGAAACACCATATATTTT. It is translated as CATSPPGNSGAGNTIYF.

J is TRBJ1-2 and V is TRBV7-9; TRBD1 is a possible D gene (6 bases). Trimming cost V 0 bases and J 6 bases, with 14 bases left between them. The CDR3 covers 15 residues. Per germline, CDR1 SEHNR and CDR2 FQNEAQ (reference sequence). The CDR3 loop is CASSLAGRGTDGYTF. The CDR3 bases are TGTGCCAGCAGCTTAGCGGGCAGGGGTACGGATGGCTACACCTTC.

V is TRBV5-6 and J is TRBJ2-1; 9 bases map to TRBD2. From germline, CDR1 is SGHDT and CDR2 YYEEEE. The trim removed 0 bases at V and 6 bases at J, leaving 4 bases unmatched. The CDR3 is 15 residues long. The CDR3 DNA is TGTGCCAGCAGCTTGGGAGTAGCGGGAGCCAATGAGCAGTTCTTC. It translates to CASSLGVAGANEQFF.

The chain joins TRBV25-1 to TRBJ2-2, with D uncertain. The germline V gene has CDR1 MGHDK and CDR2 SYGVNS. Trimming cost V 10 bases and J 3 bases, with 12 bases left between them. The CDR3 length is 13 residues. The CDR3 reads CATTRPYTGELFF. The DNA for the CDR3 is TGTGCCACCACGAGGCCCTACACCGGGGAGCTGTTTTTT.

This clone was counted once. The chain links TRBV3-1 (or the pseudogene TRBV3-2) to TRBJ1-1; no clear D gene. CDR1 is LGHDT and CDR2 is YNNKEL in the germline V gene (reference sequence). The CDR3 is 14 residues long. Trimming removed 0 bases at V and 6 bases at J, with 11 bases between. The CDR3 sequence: CASSQDIPEAEAFF. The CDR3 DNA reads TGTGCCAGCAGCCAAGACATCCCGGAGGCTGAAGCTTTCTTT.